Below, 11 T cell receptor beta chains from the same sample are listed, as sequenced in a study of shared T cell receptors in the human thymus. The data were produced by immunoSEQ multiplex PCR, yet TCRdb's version contains in-frame clones alone and is incomplete. The sample consists of under 450,000 clones, 95% of them appearing once. The specimen was thymocytes. All receptors derive from a human donor.

V and J are TRBV4-2 and TRBJ2-7; D is undetermined. The CDR3 covers 15 residues. The V end was cut by 1 base, the J end by 2 bases, with 12 bases between. The V gene's germline CDR1 is LGHNA and CDR2 YNFKEQ. CDR3 region: CASSQARLRPYEQYF. The CDR3 nucleotides read TGTGCCAGCAGCCAAGCGCGGCTCAGGCCCTACGAGCAGTACTTC.

Comments on this clone: The sample has other DNA sequences that encode this CDR3 too. The chain joins TRBV30 to TRBJ2-1; TRBD2 matches 7 bases. The CDR3 is made up of 14 amino acids. The germline V gene has CDR1 GTSNPN and CDR2 SVGIG (reference sequence). The V gene end was trimmed by 3 bases and the J gene end by 0 bases; junction bases not matched to a gene: 2. The DNA for the CDR3 is TGTGCCTGGAGGGGCGGGAGCTCCTACAATGAGCAGTTCTTC. Protein product: CAWRGGSSYNEQFF.

The chain carries TRBV18 and TRBJ1-5; perhaps TRBD1 as D (5 bases). V lost 0 bases to trimming and J lost 0 bases, with 6 bases between them. Germline V gives CDR1 KGHSH, CDR2 LQKENI. The CDR3 is 15 residues long. The CDR3 protein is CASSPPGDSNQPQHF. The CDR3 DNA sequence: TGTGCCAGCTCACCACCAGGGGATAGCAATCAGCCCCAGCATTTT.

The chain uses TRBV19 and TRBJ2-1, with no clear D. The CDR3 spans 12 residues. V lost 4 bases and J lost 5, with 6 bases in between. From germline, CDR1 is LNHDA and CDR2 SQIVND (reference sequence). CDR3 bases: TGTGCCAGTAGTAGCCCTGACAATGAGCAGTTCTTC. It yields the protein CASSSPDNEQFF.

This sequence joins TRBV7-3 and TRBJ2-3; D is unresolved. Germline V gene data show CDR1 as SGHTA and CDR2 as FQGTGA. The CDR3 consists of 16 residues. V gave up 0 bases and J gave up 4 bases, with 14 bases separating them. The CDR3 nucleotides read TGTGCCAGCAGCTTAACAGCCAGCCCTGGCGCAGATACGCAGTATTTT. Translating gives CASSLTASPGADTQYF.

The rearrangement joins TRBV7-2 to TRBJ2-1; 9 positions agree with TRBD2. Per germline, CDR1 SGHTA and CDR2 FQGNSA. V lost 4 bases to trimming and J lost 7 bases; unmatched junction nucleotides: 8. The CDR3 has 15 residues. This CDR3 reads CASSSRGSGRNEQFF. Here the CDR3 DNA reads TGTGCCAGCAGCTCCCGGGGTAGCGGGAGAAATGAGCAGTTCTTC.

The chain carries TRBV19 and TRBJ1-1; D is unresolved. The germline V and J ends were trimmed by 0 bases and 1 base, with 9 bases remaining between them. Per germline, CDR1 LNHDA and CDR2 SQIVND (reference sequence). CDR3 length: 15 residues. In nucleotides, the CDR3 is TGTGCCAGTAGTATAGATCAATTAGGGAACACTGAAGCTTTCTTT. Translating it yields CASSIDQLGNTEAFF.

The V gene is TRBV18, the J gene TRBJ2-5, with 7 bases lining up with TRBD1. J gave up 5 bases and V 1 base, and 4 bases lay outside the gene matches. Germline V gives CDR1 KGHSH, CDR2 LQKENI. This CDR3 comprises 14 residues. The CDR3 is CASSPRIRGETQYF. For the CDR3, the DNA is TGTGCCAGCTCACCACGTATCAGGGGGGAGACCCAGTACTTC.

The chain's CDR3 is CASRIPGLAGENEQFF. The CDR3 coding sequence is TGTGCCAGCAGAATTCCGGGACTAGCGGGAGAAAATGAGCAGTTCTTC. The rearrangement links TRBV7-2 to TRBJ2-1, with 14 bases aligning to TRBD2. CDR3 length equals 16 residues. Germline loops: CDR1 SGHTA, CDR2 FQGNSA. With V trimmed by 6 bases and J by 7 bases, 8 bases remained unmatched.

V gene TRBV7-2 combines with J gene TRBJ2-3; 11 bases are a match to TRBD1. Germline V lookup: CDR1 SGHTA, CDR2 FQGNSA. V lost 3 bases, J lost 4 bases, and 3 bases stayed unmatched. This CDR3 comprises 15 residues. In DNA form, the CDR3 reads TGTGCCAGCAGCTTCCGGGACAGGGGGGCAGATACGCAGTATTTT. It translates to CASSFRDRGADTQYF.

This chain links TRBV5-1 with TRBJ2-3; the D is unclear. The V end was cut by 4 bases, the J end by 2 bases, with 8 bases between. In germline, CDR1 is SGHRS, CDR2 YFSETQ. The length of the CDR3 is 13 residues. CDR3 in amino acids: CASSPDTTDTQYF. CDR3 nucleotides: TGCGCCAGCAGCCCCGATACCACAGATACGCAGTATTTT. Full variable domain (rest looked up from reference TRBV5-1 and TRBJ2-3): KAGVTQTPRYLIKTRGQQVTLSCSPISGHRSVSWYQQTPGQGLQFLFEYFSETQRNKGNFPGRFSGRQFSNSRSEMNVSTLELGDSALYLCASSPDTTDTQYFGPGTRLTVL.